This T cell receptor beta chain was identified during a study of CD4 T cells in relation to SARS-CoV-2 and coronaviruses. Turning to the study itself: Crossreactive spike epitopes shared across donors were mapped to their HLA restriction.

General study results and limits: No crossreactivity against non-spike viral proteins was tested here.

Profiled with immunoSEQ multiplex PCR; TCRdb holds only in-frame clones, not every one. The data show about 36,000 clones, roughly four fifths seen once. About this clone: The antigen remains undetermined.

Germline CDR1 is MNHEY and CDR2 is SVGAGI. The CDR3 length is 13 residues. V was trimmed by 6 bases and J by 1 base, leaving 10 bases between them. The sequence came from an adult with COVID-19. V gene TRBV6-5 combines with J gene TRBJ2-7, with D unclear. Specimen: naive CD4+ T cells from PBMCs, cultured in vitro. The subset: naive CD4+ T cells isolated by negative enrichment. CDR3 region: CASRSRDSYEQYF. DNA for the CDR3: TGTGCCAGCAGGAGCAGAGATTCCTACGAGCAGTACTTC.